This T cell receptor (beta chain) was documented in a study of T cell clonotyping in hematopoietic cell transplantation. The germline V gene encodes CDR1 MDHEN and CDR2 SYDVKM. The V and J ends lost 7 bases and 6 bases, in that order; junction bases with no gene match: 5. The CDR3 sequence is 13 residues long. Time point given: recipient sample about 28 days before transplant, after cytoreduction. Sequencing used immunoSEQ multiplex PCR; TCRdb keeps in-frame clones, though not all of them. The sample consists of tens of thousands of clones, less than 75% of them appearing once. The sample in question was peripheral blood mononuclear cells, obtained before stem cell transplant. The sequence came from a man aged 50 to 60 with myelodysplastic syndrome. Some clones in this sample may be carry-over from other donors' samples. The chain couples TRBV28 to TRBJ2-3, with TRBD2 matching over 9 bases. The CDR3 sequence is CASTGTSPDTQYF. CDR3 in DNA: TGTGCCAGCACCGGGACTAGCCCCGATACGCAGTATTTT.